This is a list of T cell receptor beta chains from one sample in a study of regulatory T cells in long-lasting Graves disease. TCRdb re-called the multiplex PCR reads with MiXCR, one entry per CDR3 protein. The table includes about 660,000 distinct CDR3 sequences, around 32% detected once. Sequencing used peripheral blood mononuclear cells (PBMCs), obtained when the disease was refractory, from a patient treated with antithyroid drugs. These receptor sequences come from a female donor with Graves disease. Both conserved end residues are part of each CDR3. D genes are given only for firm matches. Some rows mark clone size as missing; the rest say once, few, many or name a class of expanded clone.

D gene	V gene	clone size	J gene	CDR3 protein	CDR3 DNA
-	TRBV6-1	many	TRBJ1-1	CASSTDRSLKAFF	TGTGCCAGCAGTACCGACAGGAGTTTGAAAGCTTTCTTT
-	TRBV15	-	TRBJ1-2	CATSREQGSSYGYTF	TGTGCCACCAGCAGAGAGCAGGGTTCAAGCTATGGCTACACCTTC
-	TRBV5-4	few	TRBJ1-2	CASSADGFNYGYTF	TGTGCCAGCAGCGCTGACGGATTTAACTATGGCTACACCTTC
-	TRBV7-9	few	TRBJ1-1	CASRLDGEAFF	TGTGCCAGCAGACTAGACGGAGAAGCTTTCTTT
-	TRBV12-3/TRBV12-4	-	TRBJ1-1	CASSLREISEAFF	TGTGCCAGCAGTTTAAGGGAGATCAGTGAAGCTTTCTTT
-	TRBV20-1	-	TRBJ1-5	CSARGPTRGRQPQHF	TGCAGTGCTAGAGGACCCACCCGGGGGCGGCAGCCCCAGCATTTT
-	TRBV11-2	many	TRBJ1-2	CASSADYGTSGYTF	TGTGCCAGCAGCGCGGACTACGGGACCTCTGGCTACACCTTC
-	TRBV5-1	few	TRBJ1-5	CASSVRGRKPQHF	TGCGCCAGCAGCGTCAGGGGAAGGAAGCCCCAGCATTTT
-	TRBV12-5	few	TRBJ2-7	CASGPQGSANYEQYF	TGTGCTAGTGGTCCCCAGGGGTCCGCAAACTACGAGCAGTACTTC
-	TRBV28	few	TRBJ2-7	CASSSPGAGEQYF	TGTGCCAGCAGCTCCCCGGGGGCGGGTGAGCAGTACTTC
-	TRBV20-1	-	TRBJ1-1	CSACRVEAFF	TGCAGTGCTTGCAGGGTCGAAGCTTTCTTT
TRBD1	TRBV29-1	-	TRBJ1-2	CSVGQGLTF	TGCAGCGTCGGACAGGGTTTAACCTTC
-	TRBV12-3/TRBV12-4	-	TRBJ1-2	CASSSPPANYGYTF	TGTGCCAGCAGTAGTCCCCCAGCTAACTATGGCTACACCTTC
TRBD2	TRBV7-6	-	TRBJ2-2	CASSRTSSNTGELFF	TGTGCCAGCAGTCGGACTAGTTCGAACACCGGGGAGCTGTTTTTT
-	TRBV28	many	TRBJ1-2	CASSLGEDGYTF	TGTGCCAGCAGTTTGGGGGAGGATGGCTACACCTTC
-	TRBV2	-	TRBJ1-1	CASSVRVRESNTEAFF	TGTGCCAGCAGTGTTCGTGTCAGGGAGTCGAACACTGAAGCTTTCTTT
-	TRBV5-1	many	TRBJ2-2	CASSTGPITGELFF	TGCGCCAGCAGCACCGGACCGATCACCGGGGAGCTGTTTTTT
TRBD1	TRBV7-2	-	TRBJ1-2	CASSLRPPGQGSYGYTF	TGTGCCAGCAGCTTAAGGCCCCCGGGACAGGGGAGCTATGGCTACACCTTC
-	TRBV6-9	few	TRBJ1-5	CASSYGRNSNQPQHF	TGTGCCAGCAGTTACGGTAGAAATAGCAATCAGCCCCAGCATTTT
-	TRBV4-1	few	TRBJ2-7	CASSRDTTSYEQYF	TGCGCCAGCAGCCGGGACACCACAAGCTACGAGCAGTACTTC
TRBD1	TRBV28	many	TRBJ1-2	CASSLNSGTGGNLYGYTF	TGTGCCAGCAGTTTAAATAGCGGGACAGGGGGAAACCTTTATGGCTACACCTTC
-	TRBV5-1	-	TRBJ1-4	CASSLVSGRSNEKLFF	TGCGCCAGCAGCTTGGTCTCAGGGAGGTCTAATGAAAAACTGTTTTTT
-	TRBV5-6	few	TRBJ1-3	CASSLDSLSGNTIYF	TGTGCCAGCAGCTTGGACAGCCTCTCTGGAAACACCATATATTTT
TRBD2	TRBV5-1	-	TRBJ2-2	CASSFSGRAHTGELFF	TGCGCCAGCAGCTTCAGCGGGAGGGCCCACACCGGGGAGCTGTTTTTT
-	TRBV7-9	-	TRBJ1-1	CASSPQTAERGTEAFF	TGTGCCAGCAGCCCACAGACAGCCGAGAGAGGCACTGAAGCTTTCTTT
TRBD2	TRBV11-2	few	TRBJ2-1	CASSLDGRLAVRSYNEQFF	TGTGCCAGCAGCTTAGATGGGCGACTAGCGGTTCGGTCCTACAATGAGCAGTTCTTC
-	TRBV11-1	-	TRBJ1-1	CASMGSEESAFF	TGTGCCAGCATGGGGTCAGAGGAGTCGGCTTTCTTT
-	TRBV29-1	-	TRBJ1-2	CSVGPTEGDYGYTF	TGCAGCGTTGGCCCCACAGAAGGGGACTATGGCTACACCTTC
-	TRBV12-3/TRBV12-4	few	TRBJ1-1	CASSKGMNTEAFF	TGTGCCAGCAGCAAAGGAATGAACACTGAAGCTTTCTTT
-	TRBV2	many	TRBJ2-5	CASSDHVGVVRETQYF	TGTGCCAGCAGTGATCACGTGGGCGTGGTACGGGAGACCCAGTACTTC
-	TRBV12-3/TRBV12-4	many	TRBJ2-5	CASSPKRETQYF	TGTGCCAGCAGTCCCAAGCGGGAGACCCAGTACTTC
TRBD1	TRBV20-1	-	TRBJ1-1	CSASDRDTEAFF	TGCAGTGCGTCGGACAGGGACACTGAAGCTTTCTTT
-	TRBV2	few	TRBJ1-6	CASKKAGLNSPLHF	TGTGCCAGCAAGAAAGCAGGGCTTAATTCACCCCTCCACTTT
TRBD2	TRBV6-5	many	TRBJ2-7	CASSYWTSSSYEQYF	TGTGCCAGCAGTTACTGGACTAGTTCCTCCTACGAGCAGTACTTC
TRBD2	TRBV11-3	-	TRBJ2-7	CASSLGSGSDEQYF	TGTGCCAGCAGCTTGGGTAGCGGGAGTGACGAGCAGTACTTC
-	TRBV19	few	TRBJ2-7	CASSISMGGEQYF	TGTGCCAGTAGTATAAGTATGGGTGGCGAGCAGTACTTC
-	TRBV5-1	few	TRBJ1-1	CASSPGLSRIYAEAFF	TGCGCCAGCAGCCCTGGGCTATCTCGGATCTACGCTGAAGCTTTCTTT
-	TRBV28	many	TRBJ2-7	CASSLSQGSYEQYF	TGTGCCAGCAGTTTATCCCAGGGCTCCTACGAGCAGTACTTC
-	TRBV24-1	many	TRBJ2-5	CATSDGQVGGQYF	TGTGCCACCAGTGATGGACAGGTCGGGGGCCAGTACTTC
-	TRBV5-4	few	TRBJ2-7	CASSLSGATYEQYF	TGTGCCAGCAGCTTGTCAGGGGCGACCTACGAGCAGTACTTC
TRBD1	TRBV20-1	few	TRBJ2-7	CSASWADRGLYEQYF	TGCAGTGCTAGCTGGGCCGACAGGGGGCTCTACGAGCAGTACTTC
TRBD1	TRBV28	few	TRBJ1-2	CASSFGTGVANGYTF	TGTGCCAGCAGTTTTGGGACAGGGGTGGCGAATGGCTACACCTTC
-	TRBV7-9	few	TRBJ2-7	CASSVPDVGEWDF	TGTGCCAGCAGCGTCCCGGACGTCGGTGAATGGGACTTC
-	TRBV4-2	-	TRBJ2-2	CASSHDRRAGDGGELFF	TGTGCCAGCAGCCATGACCGGCGGGCAGGGGATGGCGGGGAGCTGTTTTTT
TRBD2	TRBV20-1	few	TRBJ2-1	CSAREPGLAINEQFF	TGCAGTGCTAGAGAGCCGGGACTAGCGATCAATGAGCAGTTCTTC
-	TRBV10-2	-	TRBJ1-1	CASVRTPDRGEAFF	TGCGCCAGCGTGAGGACGCCCGATCGGGGTGAAGCTTTCTTT